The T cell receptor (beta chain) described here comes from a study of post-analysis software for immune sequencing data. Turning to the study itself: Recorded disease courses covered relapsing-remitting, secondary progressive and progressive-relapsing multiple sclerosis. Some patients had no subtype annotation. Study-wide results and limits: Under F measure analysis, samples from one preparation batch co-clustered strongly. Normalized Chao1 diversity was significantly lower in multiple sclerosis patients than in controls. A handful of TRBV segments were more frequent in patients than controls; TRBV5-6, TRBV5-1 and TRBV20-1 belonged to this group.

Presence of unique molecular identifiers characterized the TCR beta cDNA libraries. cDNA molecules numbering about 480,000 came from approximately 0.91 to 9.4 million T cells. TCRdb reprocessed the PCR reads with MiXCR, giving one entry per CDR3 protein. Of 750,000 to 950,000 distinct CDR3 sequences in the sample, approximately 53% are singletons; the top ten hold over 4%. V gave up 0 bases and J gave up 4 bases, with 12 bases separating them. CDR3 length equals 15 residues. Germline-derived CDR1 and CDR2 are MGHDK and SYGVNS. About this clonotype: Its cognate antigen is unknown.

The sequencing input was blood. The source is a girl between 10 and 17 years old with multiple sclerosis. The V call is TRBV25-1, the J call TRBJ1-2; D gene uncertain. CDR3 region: CASSEYIAVRYGYTF. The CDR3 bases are TGTGCCAGCAGTGAATATATAGCAGTACGCTATGGCTACACCTTC.